These 10 T cell receptor beta chains originate from one sample sequenced in a study of blood T cell repertoires in COVID-19. The repertoire was sequenced with immunoSEQ multiplex PCR; TCRdb's copy has only in-frame clones and lacks some. The data contain about 480,000 clones, 89% of them singletons. The material sequenced was peripheral blood. The receptors originated from a young man with COVID-19, enrolled during active disease.

The chain joins TRBV30 to TRBJ1-1; the match to TRBD1 covers 9 bases. The CDR3 spans 12 residues. V was clipped by 3 bases and J by 11 bases; unmatched bases: 7. Germline V gene lookup returns CDR1 GTSNPN and CDR2 SVGIG (reference sequence). Written as DNA, the CDR3 is TGTGCCTGGAGCTCCGGGACAGGGCGCGCTTTCTTT. As protein: CAWSSGTGRAFF.

This sequence joins TRBV7-8 and TRBJ2-1, with 7 positions matching TRBD2. Germline CDR1 reads SGHVS; CDR2 reads FQNEAQ. The V gene end was trimmed by 6 bases and the J gene end by 0 bases; junction bases not matched to a gene: 5. This CDR3 has 15 residues. The CDR3 sequence: CASRPPGGSYNEQFF. The CDR3 DNA follows: TGTGCCAGCAGACCTCCGGGAGGCTCCTACAATGAGCAGTTCTTC.

The rearrangement uses TRBV2 and TRBJ2-3; the match to TRBD2 covers 8 bases. The CDR3 spans 14 residues. Trimming cost V 11 bases and J 6 bases; bases outside gene matches: 13. The germline V gene encodes CDR1 SNHLY and CDR2 FYNNEI. In DNA, the CDR3 is TGTGCCCGACTAGCGCCATTCTCCGGGGATACGCAGTATTTT. It encodes CARLAPFSGDTQYF.

The chain combines TRBV9 with TRBJ2-1; maybe TRBD1 (6 bases). Per the germline V gene, CDR1 is SGDLS and CDR2 is YYNGEE. The CDR3 consists of 13 residues. CDR3 nucleotides: TGTGCAAGTGGGGACAAGTCCTACAATGAGCAGTTCTTC. Its translation is CASGDKSYNEQFF.

The chain links TRBV4-2 to TRBJ1-5; TRBD1 might be the D (5 bases). CDR3 length: 16 residues. Germline V gene sequence: CDR1 LGHNA, CDR2 YNFKEQ. The V and J ends lost 0 bases and 4 bases respectively, with 13 bases between them. DNA for the CDR3: TGTGCCAGCAGCCAAGACGGGGGGTTGCGAAATCAGCCCCAGCATTTT. Its translation is CASSQDGGLRNQPQHF.

The chain links TRBV7-3 to TRBJ2-5; D is ambiguous. V was shortened by 1 base and J by 7 bases, with 10 bases between the two germline ends. Per the germline V gene, CDR1 is SGHTA and CDR2 is FQGTGA. The length of the CDR3 is 13 residues. The CDR3 sequence: CASSLISTGTQYF. CDR3 DNA sequence: TGTGCCAGCAGCTTAATCTCGACTGGGACCCAGTACTTC.

The rearrangement uses TRBV20-1 and TRBJ1-4; D perhaps matches TRBD1 (5 bases). V shed 3 bases and J shed 10 bases, with 15 bases lying between them. The CDR3 extends over 13 amino acids. Germline V lookup: CDR1 DFQATT, CDR2 SNEGSKA (reference sequence). The CDR3 DNA follows: TGCAGTGCTAGTTGGGCCCGTCAGGGAAAACTGTTTTTT. Translation gives CSASWARQGKLFF.

The rearrangement joins TRBV27 to TRBJ2-6; tentatively, D is TRBD2 (6 bases). The CDR3 sequence is 16 residues long. CDR1 is MNHEY and CDR2 is SMNVEV in the germline V gene (reference sequence). Trimming took off 6 bases at V and 0 bases at J, with 12 bases between the two ends. The CDR3 protein is CASRRGLNSGANVLTF. In DNA, the CDR3 is TGTGCCAGCAGGCGGGGACTGAACTCTGGGGCCAACGTCCTGACTTTC.

This chain joins TRBV27 and TRBJ2-7; maybe TRBD2 (6 bases). V was pared by 4 bases and J by 7 bases, with 14 bases between. The CDR3 totals 13 residues. The V gene's germline CDR1 is MNHEY and CDR2 SMNVEV (reference sequence). The CDR3 bases are TGTGCCAGCAGTTACTTGGGGGGAGTTGAGCAGTACTTC. Encoded protein: CASSYLGGVEQYF.

The V and J genes are TRBV27 and TRBJ2-1; the match to TRBD2 covers 10 bases. Germline V gene data show CDR1 as MNHEY and CDR2 as SMNVEV (reference sequence). This CDR3 is built from 14 residues. Trimming at V came to 7 bases and at J to 5 bases, leaving 5 bases not matched to a gene. CDR3 nucleotide sequence: TGTGCCAGCATGGTACTAGCGGGAAACAATGAGCAGTTCTTC. This encodes CASMVLAGNNEQFF.